The 27 T cell receptor beta chains below were found in one sample sequenced in a study of T cell responses to AZD1222 COVID-19 vaccine. Clones were read by immunoSEQ multiplex PCR, and TCRdb kept only the in-frame ones, dropping some. The sample carries roughly 100,000 clones, 88% recorded once. Here the sequenced sample was peripheral blood, taken on day 0 of AZD1222 vaccination. Source of these receptors: an adult in good health.

The chain employs TRBV6-6 and TRBJ2-7, with 7 bases matching TRBD2. Germline V gives CDR1 MNHNY, CDR2 SVGAGI (reference sequence). V lost 5 bases, J lost 12 bases, and 7 bases stayed unmatched. The CDR3 covers 11 residues. The CDR3 sequence: CASSTEGGTYF. DNA of the CDR3: TGTGCCAGCAGTACCGAGGGAGGGACGTACTTC.

This clone was seen once. The CDR3 loop reads CASSPLAISNEQFF. The CDR3 DNA is TGTGCCAGCAGTCCCCTCGCCATCTCCAATGAGCAGTTCTTC. The chain employs TRBV6-5 and TRBJ2-1, with no clear D. The CDR3 length is 14 residues. V lost 5 bases to trimming and J lost 6 bases, with 14 bases between them. Germline CDR1 is MNHEY and CDR2 is SVGAGI.

The chain employs TRBV29-1 and TRBJ2-6; D uncertain. The CDR3 is 15 amino acids. The ends were cut back, 0 bases at V and 0 bases at J, with 6 bases in the middle. Germline lookup yields CDR1 SQVTM and CDR2 ANQGSEA. CDR3 DNA sequence: TGCAGCGTTGAAGATTGGGGCTCTGGGGCCAACGTCCTGACTTTC. Translated: CSVEDWGSGANVLTF.

V and J are TRBV13 and TRBJ2-7; 12 bases line up with TRBD2. V shed 0 bases, J shed 4 bases, and the junction held 4 bases outside the gene matches. Germline loops: CDR1 PRHDT, CDR2 FYEKMQ (reference sequence). The CDR3 consists of 16 residues. Written as DNA, the CDR3 is TGTGCCAGCAGCTTAGGGCCCCTAGCGGGAGGGTACGAGCAGTACTTC. The encoded protein is CASSLGPLAGGYEQYF.

This chain connects TRBV19 to TRBJ1-5; D possibly corresponds to TRBD1 (5 bases). Looked up from germline, CDR1 is LNHDA and CDR2 is SQIVND (reference sequence). With 5 bases removed from V and 6 bases from J, the gap between germline ends came to 5 bases. The CDR3 covers 11 residues. CDR3 sequence reads: CASSQGQPQHF. The CDR3 nucleotides are TGTGCCAGTAGTCAGGGTCAGCCCCAGCATTTT.

The rearrangement links TRBV11-3 to TRBJ2-1, with a possible D match to TRBD1 (5 bases). Germline loops: CDR1 SGHNT, CDR2 YENEEA. The CDR3 runs 13 residues. Trimming removed 3 bases at V and 6 bases at J, with 9 bases between. The CDR3 spells CASSLTVFNEQFF. The CDR3, as DNA: TGTGCCAGCAGCTTGACAGTCTTCAATGAGCAGTTCTTC.

The rearrangement joins TRBV7-9 to TRBJ1-2, with 7 bases identical to TRBD1. In germline, CDR1 is SEHNR, CDR2 FQNEAQ (reference sequence). The CDR3 sequence is 13 residues long. Unmatched junction bases numbered 3, after V lost 5 bases and J lost 3 bases. The CDR3 coding sequence is TGTGCCAGCAGCCTCACAGGGGACTATGGCTACACCTTC. Amino acids: CASSLTGDYGYTF.

The chain uses TRBV6-5 and TRBJ2-7; TRBD1 matches at 8 bases. The CDR3 sequence is 14 residues long. Trimming took 5 bases from V and 1 from J; bases not matched to a gene: 4. The germline gives CDR1 MNHEY, CDR2 SVGAGI. This CDR3 is CASSPGTGSYEQYF. The CDR3 DNA reads TGTGCCAGCAGTCCCGGGACAGGATCCTACGAGCAGTACTTC.

The V gene is TRBV21-1, the J gene TRBJ2-2; the D call TRBD1 from the table was never checked on the DNA. TRBV21-1 is termed a pseudogene. The CDR3 spans 16 residues. The CDR3 protein is CASSKGPGPWTGELFF. In nucleotides, the CDR3 is TGTGCCAGCAGCAAAGGGCCAGGCCCATGGACCGGGGAGCTGTTTTTT.

The chain recombines TRBV4-3 with TRBJ1-5; possibly TRBD1 for D (5 bases). The CDR3 runs 13 residues. V was clipped by 3 bases and J by 6 bases, with 9 bases between them. CDR1 and CDR2 (germline): LGHNA, YSLEER. Here the CDR3 DNA reads TGCGCCAGCAGCCAGGGGCAGGGTCAGCCCCAGCATTTT. As protein: CASSQGQGQPQHF.

The chain recombines TRBV28 with TRBJ2-5, with D possibly TRBD1 on 6 matching bases. V lost 6 bases to trimming and J lost 4 bases, with 12 bases between them. The CDR3 extends over 13 amino acids. Germline CDR1 MDHEN, CDR2 SYDVKM. In nucleotides, the CDR3 is TGTGCCAGCAGGGCAGGGACAATAGAGACCCAGTACTTC. It translates to CASRAGTIETQYF.

A single count supports this clone. The chain recombines TRBV7-2 with TRBJ2-1; 14 nucleotides align to TRBD2. Per the germline V gene, CDR1 is SGHTA and CDR2 is FQGNSA. This CDR3 is built from 16 residues. Losses at the gene ends were 6 bases for V and 9 bases for J; bases not matched to a gene: 10. The CDR3 nucleotides read TGTGCCAGCAGTGGGACTAGCGGGAGTATGATTAGTGAGCAGTTCTTC. Protein product: CASSGTSGSMISEQFF.

The chain couples TRBV12-3 or TRBV12-4 to TRBJ2-7, with D possibly TRBD1 on 5 matching bases. The CDR3 extends over 12 amino acids. Trimming removed 6 bases at V and 1 base at J, with 7 bases between. CDR3 sequence (DNA): TGTGCCAGCAGCAGACAGTCCTACGAGCAGTACTTC. Translating gives CASSRQSYEQYF.

The rearrangement joins TRBV20-1 to TRBJ1-1; no definite D call. Trimming removed 6 bases from V and 11 bases from J, with 16 bases in between. The CDR3 totals 11 residues. Germline assignment: CDR1 DFQATT and CDR2 SNEGSKA (reference sequence). The CDR3 region is CSATSPGGAFF. As DNA, the CDR3 is TGCAGTGCCACCAGTCCAGGTGGGGCTTTCTTT.

The chain links TRBV3-1 (or the pseudogene TRBV3-2) to TRBJ1-4; D is unresolved. Germline V gives CDR1 LGHDT, CDR2 YNNKEL (reference sequence). This CDR3 spans 14 amino acids. V gave up 6 bases and J gave up 8 bases, with 16 bases separating them. The CDR3: CASRGEGLTEKLFF. In DNA form, the CDR3 reads TGTGCCAGCAGGGGCGAAGGACTAACGGAAAAACTGTTTTTT.

V is TRBV18 and J is TRBJ2-3; D may be TRBD2 (6 bases). V was pared by 3 bases and J by 3 bases, with 7 bases between. Germline CDR1 is KGHSH and CDR2 is LQKENI. The CDR3 has 13 residues. The CDR3 DNA is TGTGCCAGCTCACCGCTAGCGACAGATACGCAGTATTTT. As protein: CASSPLATDTQYF.

The chain uses TRBV6-5 and TRBJ2-5; the D gene is possibly TRBD2 (7 bases). Germline V lookup: CDR1 MNHEY, CDR2 SVGAGI. V was clipped by 5 bases and J by 5 bases, with 15 bases between them. This CDR3 has 14 amino acids. The DNA of the CDR3 is TGTGCCAGCAGTAGCGCGGGGGCTAGGGAGACCCAGTACTTC. Its translation: CASSSAGARETQYF.

This clone was seen just once. V is TRBV21-1 and J is TRBJ1-2. TRBV21-1 is a pseudogene. The CDR3 consists of 18 residues. The CDR3 DNA follows: TGTGCCAGCAGCAAGGTTTGGACGGGCACCGTCATTAACTATGGCTACACCTTC. Translated, it gives CASSKVWTGTVINYGYTF.

The chain joins TRBV5-4 to TRBJ2-7, with 7 nucleotides matching TRBD1. The germline gives CDR1 SGHNT, CDR2 YYREEE (reference sequence). There are 15 residues in the CDR3. The V gene end was trimmed by 2 bases and the J gene end by 0 bases; junction bases not matched to a gene: 5. The DNA of the CDR3 is TGTGCCAGCAGCTTTGGTGGGACAGCCTCCTACGAGCAGTACTTC. This gives the protein CASSFGGTASYEQYF.

V usage is TRBV6-1 and J usage is TRBJ2-7; tentative D call: TRBD1 (6 bases). V lost 2 bases to trimming and J lost 4 bases, with 15 bases between them. Germline V gene data show CDR1 as MNHNS and CDR2 as SASEGT. CDR3 size: 15 residues. Here the CDR3 reads CASSENRDGWYEQYF. CDR3 in DNA: TGTGCCAGCAGTGAAAACAGGGACGGATGGTACGAGCAGTACTTC.

The genes are TRBV29-1 and TRBJ2-7; D is possibly TRBD1 or TRBD2 (5 bases each). Between the trimmed V and J ends, which lost 4 bases and 3 bases, there was a span of 10 bases. CDR1 and CDR2 (germline): SQVTM, ANQGSEA. The CDR3 consists of 12 residues. CDR3 nucleotides: TGCAGCGTTGTGAGGGACGGCTACGAGCAGTACTTC. Translation gives CSVVRDGYEQYF.

The gene calls are TRBV27 and TRBJ1-5; possibly TRBD1 for D (6 bases). Germline V gives CDR1 MNHEY, CDR2 SMNVEV (reference sequence). The CDR3 spans 16 residues. V lost 0 bases to trimming and J lost 7 bases, with 16 bases between them. This CDR3 is CASSLSAGVRGQPQHF. The CDR3 nucleotides read TGTGCCAGCAGTTTATCGGCAGGGGTAAGGGGACAGCCCCAGCATTTT.

The J gene is TRBJ2-7, the V gene TRBV7-2; 12 bases agree with TRBD2. Germline V gene lookup returns CDR1 SGHTA and CDR2 FQGNSA. J gave up 5 bases and V 6 bases, and 14 bases lay outside the gene matches. The CDR3 spans 17 residues. This chain's CDR3 is CASSLAGGPKVVHEQYF. CDR3 DNA sequence: TGTGCCAGCAGTCTAGCGGGAGGGCCTAAGGTTGTACACGAGCAGTACTTC.

This clone was seen a handful of times. This chain uses TRBV30 with TRBJ1-3; possibly TRBD1 for D (6 bases). Germline loops: CDR1 GTSNPN, CDR2 SVGIG (reference sequence). The CDR3 is 15 amino acids. Trimming removed 4 bases at V and 2 bases at J, with 15 bases between. The CDR3 loop reads CAWNTLGGPGNTIYF. The CDR3 DNA follows: TGTGCCTGGAATACCCTCGGGGGGCCTGGAAACACCATATATTTT.

V and J are TRBV5-4 and TRBJ2-5, with D unresolved. CDR1 is SGHNT, CDR2 YYREEE, per germline (reference sequence). The CDR3 sequence is 15 residues long. Between the trimmed V and J ends, which lost 0 bases and 2 bases, there was a span of 11 bases. The DNA for the CDR3 is TGTGCCAGCAGCTTGGGGGATGGCCTACAAGAGACCCAGTACTTC. Its translation is CASSLGDGLQETQYF.

The chain uses TRBV30 and TRBJ1-5, with 7 positions matching TRBD1. There are 13 residues in the CDR3. Looked up from germline, CDR1 is GTSNPN and CDR2 is SVGIG (reference sequence). The DNA for the CDR3 is TGTGCACGTTACAACAGGGGATATCAGCCCCAGCATTTT. Protein sequence: CARYNRGYQPQHF.

This chain links TRBV28 with TRBJ2-3, with 13 bases identical to TRBD2. This CDR3 region has 15 residues. The germline CDR1 and CDR2 sequences are MDHEN and SYDVKM. V lost 2 bases and J lost 10; bases outside the gene matches: 6. The CDR3: CASSLETSGRGAQYF. The CDR3 region has the DNA TGTGCCAGCAGTTTAGAAACTAGCGGGAGGGGTGCGCAGTATTTT. Looking up the rest from reference TRBV28 and TRBJ2-3 gives the full variable domain: DVKVTQSSRYLVKRTGEKVFLECVQDMDHENMFWYRQDPGLGLRLIYFSYDVKMKEKGDIPEGYSVSREKKERFSLILESASTNQTSMYLCASSLETSGRGAQYFGPGTRLTVL.